Included here is one T cell receptor (beta chain) sequence, with context. As yet, its antigen is unknown. The sample is drawn from a study of EBV T-cell therapy then PD-1 blockade in nasopharyngeal carcinoma. The repertoire was sequenced with immunoSEQ multiplex PCR; TCRdb's copy has only in-frame clones and lacks some. The sample lists 15,000 to 20,000 clones, approximately 88% occurring once. Treatment here: AdE1-LMPpoly-expanded autologous EBV-specific T-cell therapy followed by anti-PD-1 nivolumab. Trimming cost V 10 bases and J 1 base; bases outside gene matches: 7. This CDR3 spans 14 amino acids. Germline V gene data show CDR1 as SEHNR and CDR2 as FQNEAQ (reference sequence).

The starting material was CD8+ T cells from blood, obtained around day 34 from a patient whose treatment included autologous EBV-specific T cells and nivolumab. The chain combines TRBV7-9 with TRBJ1-1; 9 bases agree with TRBD1. The TCR comes from a man aged 40-50 years with nasopharyngeal carcinoma. CDR3 loop: CATRQGGWNTEAFF. CDR3 nucleotides: TGTGCCACGCGACAGGGGGGCTGGAACACTGAAGCTTTCTTT.